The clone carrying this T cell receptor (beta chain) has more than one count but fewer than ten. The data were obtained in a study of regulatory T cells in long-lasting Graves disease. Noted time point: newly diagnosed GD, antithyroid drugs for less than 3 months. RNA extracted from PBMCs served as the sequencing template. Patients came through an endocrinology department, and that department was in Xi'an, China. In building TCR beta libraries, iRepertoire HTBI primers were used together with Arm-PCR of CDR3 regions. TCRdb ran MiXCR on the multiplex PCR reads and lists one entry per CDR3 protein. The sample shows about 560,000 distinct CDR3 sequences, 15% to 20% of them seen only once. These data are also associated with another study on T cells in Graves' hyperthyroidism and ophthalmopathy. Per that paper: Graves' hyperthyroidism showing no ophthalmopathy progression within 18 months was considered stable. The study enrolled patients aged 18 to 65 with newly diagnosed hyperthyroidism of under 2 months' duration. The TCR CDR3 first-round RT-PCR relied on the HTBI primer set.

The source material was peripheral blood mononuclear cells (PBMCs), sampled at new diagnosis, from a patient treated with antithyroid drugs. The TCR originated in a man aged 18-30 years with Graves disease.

The CDR3 protein is CASGKTGFNEQFF. For the CDR3, the DNA is TGTGCCAGCGGGAAGACAGGGTTCAATGAGCAGTTCTTC. The chain carries TRBV7-3 and TRBJ2-1; 7 bases are shared with TRBD1. J lost 6 bases, V lost 8 bases, and 7 bases had no gene match. Germline V gene lookup returns CDR1 SGHTA and CDR2 FQGTGA. The CDR3 is made up of 13 amino acids.